This T cell receptor (beta chain) was found in a study of long-term antiretroviral therapy in people with HIV (dated by TCRdb to between 2021 and 2022). At the level of the whole study: The earliest samples were collected roughly a decade before the 2015 WHO recommendation for immediate ART, at a time when ART was usually postponed until CD4 counts fell. A retrospective serial study tested whether changes in peripheral blood TRB repertoire composition and diversity were associated with ART initiation and durable HIV suppression. Eleven of the 30 participants with HIV were female. From fewer than 35 adults with confirmed HIV infection, the cohort provided some 200 cryopreserved PBMC samples, gathered serially across a mean of about six years (range 1-12). No cross-contamination during QIAcube processing was seen in test extractions of a monoclonal T-cell line run alongside around 31 polyclonal samples.

As for this clone: Its antigen target is currently unknown. Base qualities were left out, and no much larger clone turns up one base away.

Broad study findings and their caveats: Owing to limited PBMC availability, only the TCR beta chain was sequenced, without alpha chain pairing. Because pre-ART samples had limited cell numbers, unsorted PBMC were profiled rather than sorted CD4+ and CD8+ T cells. Inferences about post-ART repertoire changes are limited because no data were available on ART adherence, viral resistance or therapy changes. Expanded TRB clones identified before ART initiation dominated the repertoire at all time points, although this dominance fluctuated and declined in many PLHIV after ART. ART initiation was associated with a significant increase in TRB diversity, but diversity stayed significantly below transplant donor controls even after long-term ART. HIV repertoires had narrower CDR3 length ranges than controls, and the network structure suggested an antigen-experienced repertoire that shifted only slightly toward naive after ART. The samples span the years 2004 to 2017, and the ART regimens used at that time may not be as effective as current regimens.

Participants were included only if at least one PBMC sample before ART initiation and at least two post-ART samples were available. Treatment was received in the United States of America by all participants with HIV. Before DNA extraction, cryopreserved samples containing 1-10 million PBMC were thawed and washed. At the time of the earliest PBMC sample, participants with HIV were aged between about 23 and 54 years. PBMC samples from each participant spanned 1-4 timepoints before ART initiation and 2-8 timepoints after ART initiation, with a median of 7 samples. Serial HIV viral load, CD4+ T-cell count, ART history and demographic data were obtained for every participant. Using a Qiagen kit on a QIAcube, genomic DNA was extracted from unsorted PBMC, with samples processed in batches of 12. The immunoSEQ hsTCRB v3.0 assay was used at survey level resolution to sequence the TRB variable region. The target sequencing depth for TRB was roughly 35,000-50,000 T-cell genomes per sample. TRB libraries were pooled and sequenced on an Illumina MiSeq using a v3 150-cycle kit. Per the source publication's procedure: Repertoire analysis was run in R within a reproducible Nextflow workflow that covered QC, data transformation and analysis. LymphoSeq2, an R package for exploring AIRR-Seq data, was used to implement the custom analyses. After excluding a few samples that yielded fewer than 5000 total TRB sequences, fewer than 200 HIV repertoires remained for analysis. Among the 170 to 200 HIV repertoires that were kept, some 60 were collected before ART initiation and 120 to 140 were collected after ART initiation. Repertoires were downsampled to 5000 TRB nucleotide sequences, and summary statistics were averaged over 100 downsampling iterations. The analysis kept only TRB sequences whose CDR3 regions were at least seven amino acids long. Two measures captured diversity: a Shannon entropy-derived clonality score and the Gini coefficient. In the repertoire networks, any two of the top 5000 CDR3 amino acid sequences were linked whenever the two sequences differed by an edit distance of one. Antigen specificity groups and MHC restriction were predicted for TRB CDR3 amino acid sequences with GLIPH2. To flag known associations with CMV, EBV, HIV or tissue antigens, CDR3 amino acid sequences were compared against VDJdb and McPAS-TCR. Pre-ART, post-ART and control groups were compared with Wilcoxon signed-rank tests and Holm-Bonferroni correction. What TCRdb holds here is the immuneACCESS table cut down to in-frame rearrangements. Part of the clones is not present; checked against another copy, under half of the missing clones reflect an unresolved V gene, and the others are unexplained. V and J calls and clone size follow that table, whereas D and trimming were derived from the DNA. This sample has tens of thousands of clones in its table, and more than 75% of those were observed once. The ten largest clones capture roughly 9% of the sample.

V drops 2 bases and J drops 2 bases, leaving 1 base in between. CDR1 and CDR2 were assigned from the germline V gene as SGHTA and FQGNSA. Inclusive of the bounding cysteine and phenylalanine, the CDR3 is 12 residues long. CDR3 DNA is the only sequence kept; it has 36 bases, read in frame from the first base. This specimen was unsorted PBMCs, taken 4.7 to 5 years after starting antiretroviral therapy. The clonotype originates from a man in his forties or fifties with HIV. Here the chain combines TRBV7-2 and TRBJ1-3, with the D segment identity uncertain. Here is the DNA: TGTGCCAGCAGCTTACCTGGAAACACCATATATTTT. Its translation reads: CASSLPGNTIYF.